This T cell receptor (beta chain) was captured by sequencing in a study of T-cell memory formation after mild COVID-19. The wider study: There were largely donor-specific TCR clusters.

TCRdb recomputed calls from the 5' RACE reads with MiXCR, one row per CDR3 protein. The profile shows 400,000 or so distinct CDR3 sequences, approximately 20% of them singletons. Deletions cut 4 bases from V and 2 bases from J, with 18 bases between. CDR3 length: 16 residues. Germline CDR1 is SNHLY and CDR2 is FYNNEI. Study-level findings and limits: Later expanders leaned CD4+, whereas day 15 to 85 contracting clones were balanced CD4/CD8. Clones which contracted sat mainly in CM and EM if CD4+, and in EMRA if CD8+. Among clones peaking at day 37 in the second wave, SARS-CoV-2 specificity remained unconfirmed.

Worth noting for this clonotype: The antigen is not known.

V and J are TRBV2 and TRBJ2-7, with D perhaps matching TRBD1 (6 bases). Sequencing was performed on PBMCs or a T cell subset sorted from them (not recorded which). The sequence was obtained from an adult woman who had mild COVID-19 (a few samples of this study predate the infection). Cell type and time point are not known. The chain's CDR3 is CASSAIYREGTYEQYF. CDR3 coding DNA: TGTGCCAGCAGTGCCATATACAGGGAAGGGACCTACGAGCAGTACTTC.